This passage covers 5 T cell receptor beta chains from one sample sequenced in a study of graft-versus-host responses after intestinal transplantation. Assay: immunoSEQ multiplex PCR; the TCRdb copy retains only in-frame clones and omits some. The table shows under 45,000 clones, with around 94% occurring only once. Their target antigens are unknown. The specimen was unstimulated CD4+ T cells sorted from spleen or lymph node cells, collected before transplant. The receptors here all came from a human donor who was the organ donor for an intestinal transplant.

The chain joins TRBV11-3 to TRBJ1-1, with D possibly matching TRBD1 (6 bases). The CDR3 is 15 amino acids. CDR1 SGHNT and CDR2 YENEEA come from the germline V gene. Trimming removed 7 bases at V and 1 base at J, with 16 bases between. CDR3 residues: CASNSGPGANTEAFF. The CDR3, as DNA: TGTGCCAGCAATTCGGGGCCAGGGGCGAACACTGAAGCTTTCTTT.

Only one count was recorded for this clone. The gene calls are TRBV7-9 and TRBJ1-6; D unclear. The CDR3 totals 12 residues. V was trimmed by 0 bases and J by 12 bases, leaving 6 bases between them. Per the germline V gene, CDR1 is SEHNR and CDR2 is FQNEAQ (reference sequence). The CDR3 is CASSLAAQPLHF. The CDR3 DNA reads as TGTGCCAGCAGCTTAGCGGCTCAACCCCTCCACTTT.

CDR3 sequence (DNA): TGTGCCAGCGCGAGACAGAACCTCGGGGAAGGCTACACCTTC. Translating it yields CASARQNLGEGYTF. The chain joins TRBV6-1 to TRBJ1-2; possibly TRBD1 for D (5 bases). The CDR3 contains 14 residues. V lost 8 bases and J 8 bases, leaving 21 bases between the germline ends. Germline V gene data show CDR1 as MNHNS and CDR2 as SASEGT.

The gene calls are TRBV5-1 and TRBJ2-2; TRBD2 matches 7 bases. The trim removed 0 bases at V and 5 bases at J, leaving 13 bases unmatched. From germline, CDR1 is SGHRS and CDR2 YFSETQ. There are 18 residues in the CDR3. Here the CDR3 DNA reads TGCGCCAGCAGCTTGGCCCCTAGCGGACAAACTGGGACCGGGGAGCTGTTTTTT. Translation: CASSLAPSGQTGTGELFF.

The V call is TRBV4-2, the J call TRBJ2-7, with 11 bases fitting TRBD2. CDR1 and CDR2 from the germline V gene are LGHNA and YNFKEQ. This CDR3 spans 16 amino acids. Germline trimming cut 0 bases from V and 6 bases from J; bases unmatched to any gene: 7. The CDR3: CASSQDLAGGLSEQYF. The CDR3 region has the DNA TGTGCCAGCAGCCAAGACCTAGCGGGGGGCCTTTCCGAGCAGTACTTC.